One and the same sample provided the 28 T cell receptor beta chains below, sequenced in a study of cytomegalovirus exposure and HLA in healthy donors. The PCR had 60 Vbeta and 13 Jbeta primers. Sequencing used immunoSEQ multiplex PCR; TCRdb keeps in-frame clones, though not all of them. The data hold around 130,000 clones, with roughly 80% observed a single time. The sample comprised PBMCs. The receptors derive from a female donor in good health and CMV-seronegative.

The V gene is TRBV2, the J gene TRBJ2-1; 15 nucleotides align to TRBD2. The CDR3 is 18 amino acids. With 3 bases clipped from V and 7 bases from J, the junction kept 10 bases outside the gene matches. Germline assignment: CDR1 SNHLY and CDR2 FYNNEI. Here the CDR3 DNA reads TGTGCCAGCAGTGAGCACGGACTAGCGGGAGGGCCGGGGAATGAGCAGTTCTTC. It encodes CASSEHGLAGGPGNEQFF.

Only a few counts were recorded for this clone. The chain is built from TRBV30 and TRBJ2-3; D is possibly TRBD1 (6 bases). Per the germline V gene, CDR1 is GTSNPN and CDR2 is SVGIG (reference sequence). V was shortened by 0 bases and J by 2 bases, with 15 bases between the two germline ends. The CDR3 loop spans 16 amino acids. DNA of the CDR3: TGTGCCTGGAGTGTAGGGCAGGGGATTATCACAGATACGCAGTATTTT. It is translated as CAWSVGQGIITDTQYF.

The genes are TRBV2 and TRBJ2-7; unclear D gene. Trimming took off 6 bases at V and 1 base at J, with 13 bases between the two ends. Per germline, CDR1 SNHLY and CDR2 FYNNEI. The CDR3 contains 14 residues. The CDR3, as DNA: TGTGCCAGCAGAGATTCTTCGGGTTCCTACGAGCAGTACTTC. Translation: CASRDSSGSYEQYF.

This clone was observed once. J is TRBJ2-7 and V is TRBV27, with D possibly TRBD2 on 7 matching bases. Looked up from germline, CDR1 is MNHEY and CDR2 is SMNVEV (reference sequence). The CDR3 runs to 14 residues. Trimming took 5 bases from V and 6 from J, leaving 17 bases between them. The CDR3 DNA sequence: TGTGCCAGCAGTCTAGGACCGAGGGGGGGCGAGCAGTACTTC. Its translation: CASSLGPRGGEQYF.

The rearrangement uses TRBV28 and TRBJ2-1, with D unresolved. CDR1 and CDR2 (germline): MDHEN, SYDVKM. Trimming stripped 2 bases from V and 8 bases from J, with 7 bases between. This CDR3 comprises 12 residues. CDR3 sequence: CASSLTSDEQFF. In DNA, the CDR3 is TGTGCCAGCAGTTTAACGAGCGATGAGCAGTTCTTC.

The chain joins TRBV27 to TRBJ1-1; D remains ambiguous. Germline assignment: CDR1 MNHEY and CDR2 SMNVEV (reference sequence). Trimming stripped 9 bases from V and 1 base from J, with 12 bases between. The length of the CDR3 is 13 residues. This CDR3 is CASQSWRNTEAFF. The CDR3 coding sequence is TGTGCCAGTCAGTCATGGAGGAACACTGAAGCTTTCTTT.

V and J are TRBV4-1 and TRBJ2-1; 7 nucleotides agree with TRBD1. V gave up 3 bases and J gave up 4 bases; unmatched junction bases: 0. Germline V CDR1 and CDR2: MGHRA, YSYEKL. The CDR3 has 13 amino acids. The CDR3 DNA follows: TGCGCCAGCAGCCAGGGACAGTACAATGAGCAGTTCTTC. This encodes CASSQGQYNEQFF.

The V and J genes are TRBV7-9 and TRBJ2-3, with 9 bases matching TRBD2. V trimming: 1 base; J trimming: 4 bases; junction bases outside the gene matches: 3. The CDR3 totals 15 residues. Looked up from germline, CDR1 is SEHNR and CDR2 is FQNEAQ (reference sequence). The CDR3 DNA is TGTGCCAGCAGCTTAGGGGGACTAGCAGCAGATACGCAGTATTTT. It translates to CASSLGGLAADTQYF. Based on the CDR3 plus reference TRBV7-9 and TRBJ2-3, the full variable domain is DTGVSQNPRHKITKRGQNVTFRCDPISEHNRLYWYRQTLGQGPEFLTYFQNEAQLEKSRLLSDRFSAERPKGSFSTLEIQRTEQGDSAMYLCASSLGGLAADTQYFGPGTRLTVL.

The rearrangement uses TRBV7-9 and TRBJ2-7, with D possibly being TRBD2 (5 bases). This CDR3 spans 16 amino acids. Germline V gene lookup returns CDR1 SEHNR and CDR2 FQNEAQ (reference sequence). V shed 3 bases and J shed 0 bases, with 15 bases lying between them. CDR3 in DNA: TGTGCCAGCAGCTTGGTCGGCTATGGGAGCTCCTACGAGCAGTACTTC. Translating it yields CASSLVGYGSSYEQYF.

The V gene is TRBV4-1, the J gene TRBJ2-3, with 10 nucleotides matching TRBD1. The length of the CDR3 is 15 residues. With V trimmed by 4 bases and J by 0 bases, 1 base remained unmatched. Germline V gene lookup returns CDR1 MGHRA and CDR2 YSYEKL. The CDR3, as DNA: TGCGCCAGCAGCCGACAGGGGGCTAGCACAGATACGCAGTATTTT. Translating it yields CASSRQGASTDTQYF.

The chain is built from TRBV6-1 and TRBJ1-2; the D is unclear. CDR1 is MNHNS, CDR2 SASEGT, per germline. This CDR3 spans 13 amino acids. Trimming took 7 bases from V and 7 from J, leaving 16 bases between them. The CDR3 spells CASTLEQFGGYTF. The DNA for the CDR3 is TGTGCCAGCACCCTGGAGCAGTTCGGTGGCTACACCTTC.

This chain links TRBV7-2 with TRBJ2-7; maybe TRBD2 (6 bases). The CDR3 is 13 residues long. Trimming pared 5 bases from V and 2 bases from J, leaving 10 bases between. Germline V CDR1 and CDR2: SGHTA, FQGNSA. This chain's CDR3 is CASSRDLTYEQYF. CDR3 DNA sequence: TGTGCCAGCAGCCGGGACTTAACCTACGAGCAGTACTTC.

This clone has only one observation. This chain uses TRBV4-1 with TRBJ2-5; TRBD1 is a possible D gene (5 bases). The CDR3 consists of 16 residues. V lost 1 base, J lost 0 bases, and 12 bases lay in between. Germline-derived CDR1 and CDR2 are MGHRA and YSYEKL. CDR3 DNA: TGCGCCAGCAGCCAAGTTCAGGGAAACGACCAAGAGACCCAGTACTTC. Its protein is CASSQVQGNDQETQYF.

V usage is TRBV28 and J usage is TRBJ1-4, with 11 bases aligning to TRBD1. The CDR3 loop spans 19 amino acids. V was pared by 5 bases and J by 3 bases, with 14 bases of the junction left unmatched. The germline CDR1 and CDR2 sequences are MDHEN and SYDVKM. The CDR3 loop reads CASSPGTGGVILPNEKLFF. The CDR3 nucleotides are TGTGCCAGCAGTCCCGGGACAGGGGGGGTCATTTTGCCTAATGAAAAACTGTTTTTT.

The rearrangement joins TRBV2 to TRBJ1-3; D is undetermined. Germline V gene data show CDR1 as SNHLY and CDR2 as FYNNEI. Trimming pared 4 bases from V and 0 bases from J, leaving 10 bases between. This CDR3 comprises 15 residues. The DNA of the CDR3 is TGTGCCAGCAGTGCGCTCAGACTCTCTGGAAACACCATATATTTT. Its translation is CASSALRLSGNTIYF.

In its sample, this clone was seen once. The rearrangement uses TRBV28 and TRBJ2-5, with D possibly TRBD2 on 6 matching bases. Trimming left V 8 bases short and J 7 bases short, with 14 bases between. This CDR3 comprises 12 residues. Germline assignment: CDR1 MDHEN and CDR2 SYDVKM. The CDR3 loop is CASGLAFVTQYF. The CDR3, as DNA: TGTGCCAGCGGCCTAGCGTTTGTGACCCAGTACTTC.

The table lists this clone with a count of one. The chain recombines TRBV28 with TRBJ2-7; 9 bases map to TRBD1. The CDR3 loop spans 15 amino acids. With V trimmed by 5 bases and J by 5 bases, 10 bases remained unmatched. Per the germline V gene, CDR1 is MDHEN and CDR2 is SYDVKM. The CDR3 nucleotides are TGTGCCAGCAGTAACCCCGGGACAGGGATCCACGAGCAGTACTTC. Its protein product is CASSNPGTGIHEQYF. Based on the CDR3 plus reference TRBV28 and TRBJ2-7, the full variable domain is DVKVTQSSRYLVKRTGEKVFLECVQDMDHENMFWYRQDPGLGLRLIYFSYDVKMKEKGDIPEGYSVSREKKERFSLILESASTNQTSMYLCASSNPGTGIHEQYFGPGTRLTVT.

In its sample, this clone was seen a few times. V and J are TRBV6-5 and TRBJ1-1; D is undetermined. The CDR3 consists of 12 residues. The germline gives CDR1 MNHEY, CDR2 SVGAGI. Trimming stripped 2 bases from V and 8 bases from J, with 9 bases between. CDR3 residues: CASSYPISEAFF. The CDR3 coding sequence is TGTGCCAGCAGTTACCCTATTTCCGAAGCTTTCTTT.

The chain is built from TRBV21-1 and TRBJ1-5; whether TRBD1, the table's D call, matches the DNA was not checked. TRBV21-1 counts as a pseudogene. CDR3 length: 17 amino acids. CDR3 nucleotide sequence: TGTGCCAGCAGCAAAGAGCGGACAGCCTTTCTCAATCAGCCCCAGCATTTT. Its protein product is CASSKERTAFLNQPQHF.

The V call is TRBV19, the J call TRBJ1-1; D remains unclear. The CDR3 loop spans 13 amino acids. The V gene lost 3 bases and the J gene lost 2 bases, with 7 bases spanning the gap. Germline V lookup: CDR1 LNHDA, CDR2 SQIVND (reference sequence). The CDR3 reads CASSMGGNTEAFF. The CDR3 DNA sequence: TGTGCCAGTAGTATGGGAGGAAACACTGAAGCTTTCTTT.

The chain recombines TRBV14 with TRBJ2-1, with 8 nucleotides matching TRBD1. Germline V gives CDR1 SGHDN, CDR2 FVKESK. J was trimmed by 1 base and V by 3 bases; bases with no gene match: 8. The CDR3 length is 17 residues. The CDR3 sequence: CASSHNPTGVSYNEQFF. The CDR3, as DNA: TGTGCCAGCAGCCACAACCCGACAGGGGTGTCCTACAATGAGCAGTTCTTC.

The rearrangement links TRBV6-5 to TRBJ1-4; the match to TRBD1 covers 8 bases. The germline V gene has CDR1 MNHEY and CDR2 SVGAGI. Trimming removed 2 bases from V and 7 bases from J; junction bases left unmatched: 9. This CDR3 comprises 16 residues. The CDR3 nucleotides read TGTGCCAGCAGTTACGGGAAACAGGGGGGGAGTGAAAAACTGTTTTTT. This encodes CASSYGKQGGSEKLFF.

The rearrangement links TRBV4-1 to TRBJ2-2; a weak D match, TRBD2 (5 bases). CDR1 is MGHRA and CDR2 is YSYEKL in the germline V gene. The CDR3 covers 14 residues. V shed 5 bases and J shed 7 bases, with 14 bases lying between them. CDR3 residues: CASSSPGKSGELFF. The CDR3 DNA follows: TGCGCCAGCAGCTCCCCGGGGAAGAGCGGGGAGCTGTTTTTT.

The chain has TRBV5-1 and TRBJ2-5, with D hard to call. CDR3 length: 11 amino acids. V dropped 5 bases and J dropped 1 base, with 3 bases sitting between them. Germline-derived CDR1 and CDR2 are SGHRS and YFSETQ. The CDR3, as DNA: TGCGCCAGCAGGCGCCAAGAGACCCAGTACTTC. It encodes CASRRQETQYF. Combining the CDR3 with reference TRBV5-1 and TRBJ2-5 gives the whole variable domain KAGVTQTPRYLIKTRGQQVTLSCSPISGHRSVSWYQQTPGQGLQFLFEYFSETQRNKGNFPGRFSGRQFSNSRSEMNVSTLELGDSALYLCASRRQETQYFGPGTRLLVL.

The V gene is TRBV28, the J gene TRBJ2-1, with unresolved D. The ends were cut back, 2 bases at V and 6 bases at J, with 11 bases in the middle. This CDR3 is built from 14 residues. Per the germline V gene, CDR1 is MDHEN and CDR2 is SYDVKM. CDR3 bases: TGTGCCAGCAGTTTAGGGCTCGCCCCCAATGAGCAGTTCTTC. Its protein product is CASSLGLAPNEQFF.

The chain is built from TRBV10-2 and TRBJ2-5; 13 bases are a match to TRBD2. Trimming at V came to 1 base and at J to 5 bases, leaving 10 bases not matched to a gene. CDR1 and CDR2 from the germline V gene are WSHSY and SAAADI. The CDR3 extends over 18 amino acids. The CDR3 region is CASSEFRRTSGSGETQYF. The CDR3 region has the DNA TGCGCCAGCAGTGAGTTCCGTCGGACTAGCGGGAGTGGGGAGACCCAGTACTTC.

The chain recombines TRBV2 with TRBJ2-7; 11 bases agree with TRBD1. The germline gives CDR1 SNHLY, CDR2 FYNNEI. The CDR3 contains 17 residues. V shed 5 bases and J 5 bases; nucleotides not matched to a gene: 14. DNA for the CDR3: TGTGCCAGCAGTACCGATCGGACAGGGGGCGCGTGGGACGAGCAGTACTTC. It is translated as CASSTDRTGGAWDEQYF.

The J gene is TRBJ1-4, the V gene TRBV6-1; 7 bases align to TRBD1. This CDR3 has 15 residues. Germline V lookup: CDR1 MNHNS, CDR2 SASEGT. The trim removed 4 bases at V and 2 bases at J, leaving 4 bases unmatched. The DNA for the CDR3 is TGTGCCAGCAGTGCCACAGGGGTTACTAATGAAAAACTGTTTTTT. It is translated as CASSATGVTNEKLFF.